Reported below is one T cell receptor beta chain. The CDR3 contains 15 residues. V was pared by 0 bases and J by 2 bases, with 14 bases between. From germline, CDR1 is GTSNPN and CDR2 SVGIG (reference sequence). This sample stems from a study of blood T cell repertoires in COVID-19. Libraries were prepared by immunoSEQ multiplex PCR; TCRdb keeps only in-frame clonotypes and omits some of them. The sample includes 490,000 or so clones, approximately 86% of them seen just once. The participants were between roughly 18 and 89 years old and came from under 25 US areas. The study assigned cohorts using participant-reported clinical history.

The chain is built from TRBV30 and TRBJ2-7, with D perhaps matching TRBD1 (6 bases). The sequence was obtained from a woman in her sixties or seventies who had recovered from COVID-19. Sequencing was performed on PBMCs or T cells enriched from blood (not recorded which). This CDR3 reads CAWSVFGGHTYEQYF. CDR3 in DNA: TGTGCCTGGAGTGTATTTGGGGGACATACCTACGAGCAGTACTTC.